This T cell receptor beta chain emerged from a study of CD4 and CD8 cells across lung adenocarcinoma regions. CDR1 is WSHSY and CDR2 is SAAADI in the germline V gene. The CDR3 covers 15 residues. Deletions cut 7 bases from V and 5 bases from J, with 17 bases between. The patients had localized lung adenocarcinoma, a non-small cell subtype. This clonotype appeared many times. TCRdb re-called the PCR reads with MiXCR, one entry per CDR3 protein. Among around 18,000 distinct CDR3 sequences listed, approximately 50% were seen once. This sequence originates from a male donor with lung adenocarcinoma. The CD4 and CD8 labels of this study may be unreliable. The chain recombines TRBV10-2 with TRBJ2-2; a possible D gene is TRBD1 (8 bases). Sequenced: CD8+ T cells from the margin of a lung tumor. The CDR3 bases are TGCGCCAGCATTCAGGGGGCGGGGGATACCGGGGAGCTGTTTTTT. The encoded protein is CASIQGAGDTGELFF.